This T cell receptor beta chain comes out of a study of cytomegalovirus exposure and HLA in healthy donors. Study-level results: As was reported, the classifier diagnosed cytomegalovirus status with high specificity and sensitivity.

This clone came up once. Antigen specificity is unknown. Assay: immunoSEQ multiplex PCR; the TCRdb copy retains only in-frame clones and omits some. The repertoire holds around 71,000 clones, with about 94% as singletons. Trimming shortened V by 2 bases and J by 7 bases, and 15 bases separated the two germline ends. Germline V gene sequence: CDR1 MNHEY, CDR2 SMNVEV (reference sequence). This CDR3 is built from 14 residues. The J gene is TRBJ2-7, the V gene TRBV27; D call uncertain. The source of this sequence is a man between 18 and 35 years old in good health and CMV-seropositive. Material for sequencing was PBMCs. Here the CDR3 reads CASSLIGSTGEQYF. The CDR3, as DNA: TGTGCCAGCAGTTTAATCGGTAGTACGGGTGAGCAGTACTTC.